Included here is one TCR beta chain sequence, with context. The entry originates in a study of blood T cell repertoires in COVID-19. About the study: Collection of acute and convalescent COVID-19 samples took place in the United States, Italy and Spain. PBMCs, B-cell-depleted T cells, or T cells provided the cDNA or gDNA that made up the material.

In the authors' workflow: Researchers report that nucleated cell counts were estimated from reference gene primer amplification. Profiled with immunoSEQ multiplex PCR; TCRdb holds only in-frame clones, not every one. The V and J calls and clone size are taken from that table; D and trimming were inferred from the DNA. Among 43,000 or so clones listed, over 80% were seen once. The CDR3 spans 16 residues. Trimming shortened V by 6 bases and J by 0 bases, and 12 bases separated the two germline ends. The germline V gene encodes CDR1 SNHLY and CDR2 FYNNEI. The sequenced sample consisted of peripheral blood. The chain recombines TRBV2 with TRBJ1-6; weak D call: TRBD1 (6 bases). This TCR was recovered from a man aged 55-75 years with active COVID-19. The CDR3, as DNA: TGTGCCAGCAGGTCCACAGGGAGCTCCTATAATTCACCCCTCCACTTT. Amino acid sequence: CASRSTGSSYNSPLHF. Supplemented by reference TRBV2 and TRBJ1-6, the full variable domain reads EPEVTQTPSHQVTQMGQEVILRCVPISNHLYFYWYRQILGQKVEFLVSFYNNEISEKSEIFDDQFSVERPDGSNFTLKIRSTKLEDSAMYFCASRSTGSSYNSPLHFGNGTRLTVT.